The 14 T cell receptor beta chains reported below all come from one sample, sequenced in a study of shared clonotypes between healthy human individuals. The protocol was immunoSEQ multiplex PCR, while the TCRdb copy is restricted to in-frame clones and leaves out a portion. The data show 550,000 to 750,000 clones, over 95% seen once. CD45RO negativity and positive selection for CCR7 defined naive CD8 cells, a population that excluded terminally differentiated effector memory CD45RA+ cells. Sequencing used naive CD8+ T cells sorted from blood. These receptors were obtained from a woman aged 30 to 39 in good health.

The CDR3 loop reads CASSNYDRGQLSNQPQHF. In DNA form, the CDR3 reads TGTGCCAGCAGCAACTACGACAGGGGCCAGCTTAGCAATCAGCCCCAGCATTTT. The chain uses TRBV7-9 and TRBJ1-5, with 8 bases identical to TRBD1. This CDR3 comprises 18 residues. Per germline, CDR1 SEHNR and CDR2 FQNEAQ (reference sequence). J was trimmed by 0 bases and V by 5 bases; bases with no gene match: 12. The entire variable domain, with the rest obtained from reference TRBV7-9 and TRBJ1-5, is as follows: DTGVSQNPRHKITKRGQNVTFRCDPISEHNRLYWYRQTLGQGPEFLTYFQNEAQLEKSRLLSDRFSAERPKGSFSTLEIQRTEQGDSAMYLCASSNYDRGQLSNQPQHFGDGTRLSIL.

The chain couples TRBV7-3 to TRBJ2-5; D might be TRBD1 or TRBD2, each matching 5 bases. This CDR3 comprises 14 residues. Germline V gene data show CDR1 as SGHTA and CDR2 as FQGTGA. V was clipped by 5 bases and J by 0 bases, with 10 bases between them. The CDR3 DNA follows: TGTGCCAGCAGCCTTGTGGGGGACCAAGAGACCCAGTACTTC. Translated, it gives CASSLVGDQETQYF.

The rearrangement uses TRBV6-9 and TRBJ1-5; TRBD1 matches 7 bases. The CDR3 spans 15 residues. Trimming took 6 bases from V and 0 from J; bases not matched to a gene: 5. The germline gives CDR1 MNHGY, CDR2 SVAAGI. The CDR3 nucleotides read TGTGCCAGCAGCCGAACAGGGGATAGCAATCAGCCCCAGCATTTT. Translated: CASSRTGDSNQPQHF.

This chain uses TRBV5-6 with TRBJ2-2; possibly TRBD2 for D (6 bases). CDR1 and CDR2 from the germline V gene are SGHDT and YYEEEE. The CDR3 sequence is 19 residues long. V dropped 1 base and J dropped 6 bases, with 25 bases sitting between them. In DNA, the CDR3 is TGTGCCAGCAGCTTGACTGGTCCTAGCGACGGGGCGAGGGCCGGGGAGCTGTTTTTT. It translates to CASSLTGPSDGARAGELFF.

The chain employs TRBV28 and TRBJ2-6, with D possibly matching TRBD2 (5 bases). CDR1 and CDR2 (germline): MDHEN, SYDVKM. The CDR3 is 17 amino acids. Deletions cut 5 bases from V and 1 base from J, with 15 bases between. The CDR3 is CASSTRDRLSGANVLTF. The DNA for the CDR3 is TGTGCCAGCAGTACCCGGGATCGCCTGTCTGGGGCCAACGTCCTGACTTTC.

The chain is built from TRBV7-6 and TRBJ2-1; TRBD2 agrees at 9 bases. This CDR3 contains 18 residues. J gave up 7 bases and V 1 base, and 14 bases lay outside the gene matches. Looked up from germline, CDR1 is SGHVS and CDR2 is FNYEAQ. The chain's CDR3 is CASSLEAGGALGVNEQFF. The CDR3 nucleotides read TGTGCCAGCAGCTTAGAGGCGGGAGGGGCCCTGGGAGTTAATGAGCAGTTCTTC.

The rearrangement links TRBV9 to TRBJ2-1; no definite D call. Trimming removed 0 bases from V and 3 bases from J, with 10 bases in between. CDR3 size: 15 residues. CDR1 SGDLS and CDR2 YYNGEE come from the germline V gene. The CDR3 loop reads CASSVERVLYNEQFF. The DNA for the CDR3 is TGTGCCAGCAGCGTAGAGAGAGTCCTCTACAATGAGCAGTTCTTC.

Remarks on this clone: The germline gene is not matched at one end of the junction; a read error may be the cause. The CDR3 protein is CASTRGSSHNEQFF. Written as DNA, the CDR3 is TGTGCCAGCACAAGGGGCTCCTCCCACAATGAGCAGTTCTTC. J is TRBJ2-1 and V is TRBV6-1, with D perhaps matching TRBD1 (5 bases). This CDR3 contains 14 residues. Per the germline V gene, CDR1 is MNHNS and CDR2 is SASEGT.

This clone was seen just once. V is TRBV5-1 and J is TRBJ2-1; D may be TRBD2 (5 bases). The CDR3 length is 15 residues. The V and J ends lost 4 bases and 3 bases respectively, with 14 bases between them. Germline assignment: CDR1 SGHRS and CDR2 YFSETQ. The CDR3 DNA follows: TGCGCCAGCAGCCCCTCTAGCCAGAACTACAATGAGCAGTTCTTC. It specifies CASSPSSQNYNEQFF.

The chain combines TRBV30 with TRBJ2-7; D is unresolved. Trimming removed 2 bases at V and 4 bases at J, with 9 bases between. From germline, CDR1 is GTSNPN and CDR2 SVGIG (reference sequence). The CDR3 has 12 residues. The CDR3 region has the DNA TGTGCCTGGAGTATTGTGGGATACGAGCAGTACTTC. Translated: CAWSIVGYEQYF.

The V gene is TRBV28, the J gene TRBJ1-5, with D perhaps TRBD1 (6 bases). Germline CDR1 MDHEN, CDR2 SYDVKM. V gave up 3 bases and J gave up 3 bases, with 18 bases separating them. The CDR3 covers 17 residues. The CDR3 nucleotides read TGTGCCAGCAGTTTCGCGACAGGCTCAACGCTCAATCAGCCCCAGCATTTT. Residues: CASSFATGSTLNQPQHF.

V and J are TRBV28 and TRBJ1-4; maybe TRBD1 (5 bases). This CDR3 comprises 11 residues. Trimming took 7 bases from V and 8 from J, leaving 8 bases between them. In germline, CDR1 is MDHEN, CDR2 SYDVKM. The CDR3 sequence: CASTGGEKLFF. CDR3 DNA sequence: TGTGCCAGCACCGGGGGAGAAAAACTGTTTTTT.

The chain couples TRBV2 to TRBJ2-5; D perhaps matches TRBD2 (6 bases). Per the germline V gene, CDR1 is SNHLY and CDR2 is FYNNEI. Trimming took off 4 bases at V and 0 bases at J, with 15 bases between the two ends. There are 16 residues in the CDR3. CDR3 bases: TGTGCCAGCAGTGCCCTGCGCGGGGCGGACCAAGAGACCCAGTACTTC. Translated, it gives CASSALRGADQETQYF.

The chain uses TRBV15 and TRBJ1-5; no clear D. In germline, CDR1 is LNHNV, CDR2 YYDKDF (reference sequence). The CDR3 consists of 15 residues. Trimming took off 5 bases at V and 3 bases at J, with 14 bases between the two ends. The CDR3: CATSQRGDLNQPQHF. The CDR3 DNA reads TGTGCCACCAGCCAACGGGGTGACCTCAATCAGCCCCAGCATTTT.